A selection of T cell receptor beta chains follows, all from one sample in a study of blood T cell repertoires in COVID-19. Clones were sequenced by immunoSEQ multiplex PCR, and TCRdb holds only the in-frame ones, with some missing. This sample yields about 200,000 clones, of which approximately 80% are seen a single time; over 9.5% belongs to the top ten. Material: peripheral blood. These receptors were collected from a woman aged 80 or over with acute or convalescent COVID-19. Both conserved end residues are part of each CDR3. The D gene is left open where the match is weak. Only some rows state a clone size, as once, few, many or a class for expanded clones.

j_gene,abundance,d_gene,v_gene,CDR3aa,CDR3nt
TRBJ1-5,NA,TRBD1,TRBV5-3,CARSLAGTDNQPQHF,TGTGCCAGAAGCTTGGCGGGGACAGACAATCAGCCCCAGCATTTT
TRBJ2-1,NA,TRBD2,TRBV4-3,CASSQDYRLAGASYNEQFF,TGCGCCAGCAGCCAAGATTACCGGCTAGCGGGGGCTTCCTACAATGAGCAGTTCTTC
TRBJ2-1,NA,TRBD1,TRBV6-2/TRBV6-3,CASSPQGAVSNEQFF,TGTGCCAGCAGCCCACAGGGGGCGGTCAGCAATGAGCAGTTCTTC
TRBJ2-7,NA,NA,TRBV19,CASSNPGLAYEQYF,TGTGCCAGTAGTAACCCGGGACTGGCTTACGAGCAGTACTTC
TRBJ2-1,once,TRBD2,TRBV4-2,CASSPRLAGGLNEQFF,TGTGCCAGCAGCCCCCGACTAGCGGGGGGGCTAAATGAGCAGTTCTTC
TRBJ1-1,NA,NA,TRBV11-2,CASSFAELNTEAFF,TGTGCCAGCAGCTTCGCAGAACTGAACACTGAAGCTTTCTTT
TRBJ2-7,NA,NA,TRBV6-2/TRBV6-3,CASSRSLGEQYF,TGTGCCAGCAGCCGCAGCCTCGGGGAGCAGTACTTC
TRBJ1-4,NA,TRBD1,TRBV4-3,CASSQGAGQINEKLFF,TGCGCCAGCAGCCAGGGTGCGGGACAGATTAATGAAAAACTGTTTTTT
TRBJ2-2,NA,NA,TRBV9,CASSVTYPGTGELFF,TGTGCCAGCAGCGTTACCTATCCGGGGACCGGGGAGCTGTTTTTT
TRBJ1-6,NA,NA,TRBV2,CASRVSVGGYSPLHF,TGTGCCAGCAGGGTCAGTGTAGGGGGATATTCACCCCTCCACTTT
TRBJ2-1,NA,NA,TRBV3-1/TRBV3-2,CASSVRSVSHNEQFF,TGTGCCAGCAGCGTTCGTAGCGTGAGCCACAATGAGCAGTTCTTC
TRBJ1-6,NA,NA,TRBV19,CASSIAGVYNSPLHF,TGTGCCAGTAGTATCGCGGGGGTTTATAATTCACCCCTCCACTTT
TRBJ1-3,NA,NA,TRBV18,CASSPGRLYRDSGNTIYF,TGTGCCAGCTCACCCGGCCGGCTCTACAGGGACTCTGGAAACACCATATATTTT
TRBJ2-3,NA,NA,TRBV19,CASSIGIGGSGTDTQYF,TGTGCCAGTAGTATTGGGATCGGGGGTAGCGGCACAGATACGCAGTATTTT
TRBJ2-1,NA,TRBD2,TRBV4-3,CASSQAGLRDNEQFF,TGCGCCAGCAGCCAAGCGGGACTAAGAGACAATGAGCAGTTCTTC
TRBJ1-5,NA,TRBD1,TRBV6-6,CASSRTGESQPQHF,TGTGCCAGCAGTCGGACAGGGGAAAGTCAGCCCCAGCATTTT
TRBJ2-3,NA,TRBD2,TRBV27,CASSPLKGGRGGDTQYF,TGTGCCAGCAGTCCCCTGAAAGGGGGTCGGGGGGGAGATACGCAGTATTTT
TRBJ1-3,NA,TRBD1,TRBV30,CAWSVQGGTTIYF,TGTGCCTGGAGTGTACAGGGGGGGACTACCATATATTTT
TRBJ2-1,few,TRBD2,TRBV28,CASRILAGYNEQFF,TGTGCCAGCAGGATACTAGCGGGTTACAATGAGCAGTTCTTC
TRBJ1-1,NA,NA,TRBV6-1,CASSELGGLWNTEAFF,TGTGCCAGCAGTGAATTGGGGGGGCTTTGGAACACTGAAGCTTTCTTT
TRBJ2-3,NA,NA,TRBV24-1,CATSDALGGDTQYF,TGTGCCACCAGTGATGCCCTTGGAGGGGATACGCAGTATTTT
TRBJ2-5,few,NA,TRBV5-6,CASSGRGAGETQYF,TGTGCCAGCAGTGGCCGGGGGGCCGGTGAGACCCAGTACTTC
TRBJ2-3,NA,NA,TRBV5-6,CASSPTGRNGDTQYF,TGTGCCAGCAGCCCTACAGGCCGCAACGGGGATACGCAGTATTTT
TRBJ2-1,NA,NA,TRBV2,CASSASAGTYNEQFF,TGTGCCAGCTCGGCTAGCGCAGGAACATACAATGAGCAGTTCTTC
TRBJ1-4,NA,TRBD1,TRBV15,CATSRGDYRDRGRNEKLFF,TGTGCCACCAGCAGAGGTGACTACCGGGACAGGGGGAGAAATGAAAAACTGTTTTTT
TRBJ2-7,NA,NA,TRBV4-1,CASSPSTGVAGIYEQYF,TGCGCCAGCAGCCCAAGTACAGGGGTGGCGGGAATCTACGAGCAGTACTTC
TRBJ2-5,NA,TRBD2,TRBV12-3/TRBV12-4,CASRRGSQETQYF,TGTGCCAGCAGGCGGGGGTCCCAAGAGACCCAGTACTTC
TRBJ1-4,NA,TRBD1,TRBV15,CATSRAAGGNEKLFF,TGTGCCACCAGCAGGGCGGCAGGGGGTAATGAAAAACTGTTTTTT
TRBJ2-7,NA,NA,TRBV18,CASSPDSAPYEQYF,TGTGCCAGCTCCCCGGACAGCGCTCCCTACGAGCAGTACTTC
TRBJ1-5,NA,TRBD1,TRBV7-2,CASSPGQGLGQPQHF,TGTGCCAGCAGCCCCGGACAGGGGCTAGGGCAGCCCCAGCATTTT